The T cell receptor (beta chain) under discussion was sequenced for a study of radiation and T cells in renal cell carcinoma. The study, taken as a whole, reports: Compared with controls, irradiated tumors had more, larger dominant CDR3 motifs. Sampling covered only 0.75 to 1 g of each tumor.

The assay was immunoSEQ multiplex PCR, and TCRdb's table has in-frame clones only and misses some. The data hold 15,000 to 19,000 clones, with 50% to 60% observed a single time. The CDR3 loop spans 15 amino acids. V lost 5 bases to trimming and J lost 3 bases; unmatched junction nucleotides: 10. The germline CDR1 and CDR2 sequences are SGHKS and YYEKEE (reference sequence). About this clone itself: What it recognizes is unknown.

Treatment of the sample: treatment-naive control, cytoreductive nephrectomy. The patient's renal cell carcinoma had clear cell pathology. The rearrangement links TRBV5-5 to TRBJ1-1; 7 bases are shared with TRBD1. The input for sequencing was tumor tissue, taken from a patient whose treatment was nephrectomy without radiotherapy. The receptor's source is a man in his fifties with renal cell carcinoma. CDR3 in DNA: TGTGCCAGCAGAATAAGACAGGGAGGCGACACTGAAGCTTTCTTT. Translating gives CASRIRQGGDTEAFF.